These 21 T cell receptor beta chains came from one sample sequenced in a study of T cells in Graves' hyperthyroidism and ophthalmopathy. Amplified TCR beta CDR3 regions came from RNA transcripts. Primed by the HTBI set, a first-round RT-PCR was run on the TCR CDR3. TCRdb called the multiplex PCR reads again in MiXCR, with one record for every CDR3 protein. The table lists fewer than 450,000 distinct CDR3 sequences, roughly a sixth of them singletons. The sample was blood. The source of these receptors is a woman aged 30 to 39 with Graves' hyperthyroidism that later progressed to Graves' ophthalmopathy.

This clonotype appeared many times. The chain's CDR3 is CASKQGESPLHF. The CDR3 DNA is TGTGCCAGCAAACAGGGGGAGTCACCCCTCCACTTT. This chain uses TRBV12-3 or TRBV12-4 with TRBJ1-6; 8 bases map to TRBD1. Losses at the gene ends were 7 bases for V and 10 bases for J; bases not matched to a gene: 3. This CDR3 has 12 amino acids.

This clonotype has ten or more counts. The chain combines TRBV12-3 or TRBV12-4 with TRBJ2-7; D perhaps matches TRBD1 (6 bases). V lost 6 bases, J lost 2 bases, and 14 bases lay in between. CDR3 length: 14 amino acids. The CDR3 coding sequence is TGTGCCAGCAGAAATGACAGGATGACCTACGAGCAGTACTTC. This gives the protein CASRNDRMTYEQYF.

J is TRBJ1-2 and V is TRBV19; a weak D match, TRBD1 (6 bases). The V end was cut by 2 bases, the J end by 4 bases, with 20 bases between. CDR3 length: 17 residues. Germline-derived CDR1 and CDR2 are LNHDA and SQIVND (reference sequence). CDR3 nucleotides: TGTGCCAGTAGTATACCGGACAGCGACATAGGAGGCTATGGCTACACCTTC. Protein: CASSIPDSDIGGYGYTF. The full variable domain, completed using reference TRBV19 and TRBJ1-2, is DGGITQSPKYLFRKEGQNVTLSCEQNLNHDAMYWYRQDPGQGLRLIYYSQIVNDFQKGDIAEGYSVSREKKESFPLTVTSAQKNPTAFYLCASSIPDSDIGGYGYTFGSGTRLTVV.

The chain is built from TRBV4-2 and TRBJ1-3; D possibly corresponds to TRBD1 (5 bases). V was pared by 0 bases and J by 2 bases, with 8 bases between. Germline CDR1 LGHNA, CDR2 YNFKEQ. This CDR3 spans 15 amino acids. DNA of the CDR3: TGTGCCAGCAGCCAAGAAACGGGGGCTGGAAACACCATATATTTT. Its translation: CASSQETGAGNTIYF.

The table lists this clonotype with many counts. This chain uses TRBV20-1 with TRBJ2-5, with D perhaps TRBD2 (6 bases). Germline V CDR1 and CDR2: DFQATT, SNEGSKA (reference sequence). Trimming cost V 0 bases and J 5 bases, with 13 bases left between them. The CDR3 is 14 residues long. The CDR3, as DNA: TGCAGTGCTAGAGACGGGAGCCCCGGGGAGACCCAGTACTTC. It translates to CSARDGSPGETQYF.

This clonotype has a count of ten or more. The J gene is TRBJ1-2, the V gene TRBV6-5; D remains ambiguous. V lost 4 bases and J 2 bases, leaving 14 bases between the germline ends. This CDR3 is 15 amino acids long. The germline V gene encodes CDR1 MNHEY and CDR2 SVGAGI. The CDR3 here is CASSSIPGPNYGYTF. CDR3 nucleotides: TGTGCCAGCAGTTCCATCCCGGGTCCAAACTATGGCTACACCTTC.

The table lists this clonotype with many counts. This chain connects TRBV3-1 to TRBJ1-3, with a possible D match to TRBD1 (5 bases). This CDR3 is built from 16 residues. The germline V gene encodes CDR1 LGHDT and CDR2 YNNKEL (reference sequence). V lost 5 bases and J lost 0, with 14 bases in between. The CDR3, as DNA: TGTGCCAGCAGCAAGGGACTGCCGAGCTCTGGAAACACCATATATTTT. It encodes CASSKGLPSSGNTIYF.

There are a few counts of this clonotype. The chain is built from TRBV3-1 and TRBJ2-7; 7 nucleotides line up with TRBD2. Germline CDR1 LGHDT, CDR2 YNNKEL (reference sequence). The CDR3 is made up of 14 amino acids. V shed 1 base and J 1 base; nucleotides not matched to a gene: 1. CDR3 DNA: TGTGCCAGCAGCCAAGTGGGAGGGTCCTACGAGCAGTACTTC. Amino acid sequence: CASSQVGGSYEQYF.

This clonotype was found many times. The chain combines TRBV6-4 with TRBJ2-2; possible D gene TRBD2, 6 bases. Germline lookup yields CDR1 MRHNA and CDR2 SNTAGT. The CDR3 loop spans 15 amino acids. V dropped 2 bases and J dropped 2 bases, with 9 bases sitting between them. Here the CDR3 DNA reads TGTGCCAGCAGTGACGGAGGGATTAACACCGGGGAGCTGTTTTTT. Translation gives CASSDGGINTGELFF.

The chain carries TRBV28 and TRBJ1-6; maybe TRBD1 (6 bases). There are 15 residues in the CDR3. Germline loops: CDR1 MDHEN, CDR2 SYDVKM. V lost 4 bases and J lost 9, with 16 bases in between. CDR3 DNA sequence: TGTGCCAGCAGTTCGTGGGGGCTGGGGGCTTCACCCCTCCACTTT. Translation gives CASSSWGLGASPLHF.

This clonotype was seen repeatedly, ten times or more. The rearrangement uses TRBV11-2 and TRBJ1-1; D remains unclear. Looked up from germline, CDR1 is SGHAT and CDR2 is FQNNGV. V was trimmed by 1 base and J by 2 bases, leaving 11 bases between them. This CDR3 has 15 amino acids. In DNA, the CDR3 is TGTGCCAGCAGCTTAGGTGGCGGATTAAACACTGAAGCTTTCTTT. This gives the protein CASSLGGGLNTEAFF.

This clonotype occurred many times. The rearrangement joins TRBV29-1 to TRBJ1-4; 9 bases agree with TRBD1. In germline, CDR1 is SQVTM, CDR2 ANQGSEA. CDR3 length: 14 residues. The trim removed 0 bases at V and 10 bases at J, leaving 6 bases unmatched. The CDR3 region has the DNA TGCAGCGTTGAAGAGGCCGTGGACAGGGGAAAACTGTTTTTT. The encoded protein is CSVEEAVDRGKLFF.

This clonotype was counted ten times or more. V usage is TRBV28 and J usage is TRBJ2-7; 7 bases are a match to TRBD1. Trimming took 8 bases from V and 2 from J; bases not matched to a gene: 3. The CDR3 is made up of 12 amino acids. Germline lookup yields CDR1 MDHEN and CDR2 SYDVKM. Here the CDR3 DNA reads TGTGCCAGCCGGGACAGCACCTACGAGCAGTACTTC. Its protein product is CASRDSTYEQYF.

This clonotype has at least ten counts. The CDR3 nucleotides read TGTGCCAGCAGCGACGGACTAGCGGACTACAATGAGCAGTTCTTC. This gives the protein CASSDGLADYNEQFF. The chain carries TRBV12-3 or TRBV12-4 and TRBJ2-1; the match to TRBD2 covers 10 bases. The J segment lost 3 bases and the V segment lost 6 bases, leaving 5 bases of the junction unmatched. The CDR3 is 15 residues long.

This clonotype was found many times. The rearrangement joins TRBV12-3 or TRBV12-4 to TRBJ1-2, with D possibly being TRBD1 (6 bases). The CDR3 sequence is 13 residues long. The V gene lost 5 bases and the J gene lost 4 bases, with 11 bases spanning the gap. CDR3 nucleotides: TGTGCCAGCAGTACAACAGGGTTCTATGGCTACACCTTC. This encodes CASSTTGFYGYTF.

This clonotype was counted at least ten times. This chain connects TRBV5-4 to TRBJ1-1; D is unclear. The CDR3 covers 12 residues. The V end lost 0 bases, the J end lost 8 bases, and 8 bases lay between the germline ends. Germline V lookup: CDR1 SGHNT, CDR2 YYREEE (reference sequence). CDR3 DNA sequence: TGTGCCAGCAGCTTGGGTATGGGAGAAGCTTTCTTT. Translating gives CASSLGMGEAFF.

This clonotype has a handful of counts. This chain connects TRBV5-1 to TRBJ1-2, with TRBD1 matching 8 bases. Germline CDR1 SGHRS, CDR2 YFSETQ. Unmatched junction bases numbered 8, after V lost 0 bases and J lost 7 bases. The CDR3 is made up of 15 amino acids. This chain's CDR3 is CASSLVEGTGSGYTF. CDR3 in DNA: TGCGCCAGCAGCTTGGTAGAGGGGACAGGATCTGGCTACACCTTC.

The rearrangement uses TRBV11-2 and TRBJ1-1, with D unresolved. Trimming stripped 6 bases from V and 0 bases from J, with 11 bases between. The germline V gene has CDR1 SGHAT and CDR2 FQNNGV. The CDR3 extends over 14 amino acids. This CDR3 reads CASSARFMNTEAFF. The CDR3 DNA reads as TGTGCCAGCAGTGCTAGGTTTATGAACACTGAAGCTTTCTTT.

This clonotype was seen repeatedly, ten times or more. The V and J genes are TRBV28 and TRBJ2-5, with a tentative D call TRBD1 (6 bases). V dropped 2 bases and J dropped 7 bases, with 8 bases sitting between them. Germline V lookup: CDR1 MDHEN, CDR2 SYDVKM. CDR3 length: 12 residues. The CDR3 nucleotides read TGTGCCAGCAGTTTAGAGACAGGGACCCAGTACTTC. As protein: CASSLETGTQYF.

This clonotype was seen many times. The rearrangement links TRBV29-1 to TRBJ2-3; 7 bases line up with TRBD1. CDR3 size: 13 residues. Losses at the gene ends were 4 bases for V and 6 bases for J; bases not matched to a gene: 7. Germline V CDR1 and CDR2: SQVTM, ANQGSEA. CDR3 nucleotides: TGCAGCGTTGCCGGCCCGACAGGGGATACGCAGTATTTT. As protein: CSVAGPTGDTQYF.

The chain links TRBV12-3 or TRBV12-4 to TRBJ1-6; D may be TRBD1 (5 bases). CDR3 size: 14 residues. Trimming took 5 bases from V and 10 from J, leaving 15 bases between them. The CDR3 protein is CASSIGTGWSPLHF. In DNA form, the CDR3 reads TGTGCCAGCAGTATAGGGACCGGCTGGTCACCCCTCCACTTT.